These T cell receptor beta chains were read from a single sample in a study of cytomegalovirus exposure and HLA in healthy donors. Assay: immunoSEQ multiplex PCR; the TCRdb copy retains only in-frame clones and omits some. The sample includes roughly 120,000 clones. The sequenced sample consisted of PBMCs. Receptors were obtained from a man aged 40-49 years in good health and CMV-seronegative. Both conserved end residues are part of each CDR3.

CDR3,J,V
CASSPRDRWGTGELFF,TRBJ2-2,TRBV11-3
CASSYFDRGTEAFF,TRBJ1-1,TRBV6-6
CASRDRANTGELFF,TRBJ2-2,TRBV19
CASRTVAGVGDIQYF,TRBJ2-4,TRBV7-2
CASSPSLDLKKWNTIYF,TRBJ1-3,TRBV7-9
CASSLGGRELFF,TRBJ2-2,TRBV13
CASSSDPGTEAFF,TRBJ1-1,TRBV7-7
CASSLGTGFSNQPQHF,TRBJ1-5,TRBV28
CASSSHEGSYNEQFF,TRBJ2-1,TRBV27
CASSPGQAISTEAFF,TRBJ1-1,TRBV18
CASSRLGTGDSPLHF,TRBJ1-6,TRBV5-1
CASSDFFRGIYEQYF,TRBJ2-7,TRBV5-6
CARSFGGVGMNTGELFF,TRBJ2-2,TRBV5-3
CASSAAGGQGNPGSGYTF,TRBJ1-2,TRBV6-4
CAIGGRDGGYEQYF,TRBJ2-7,TRBV10-3
CASQGDRLIGIQYF,TRBJ2-4,TRBV4-3
CASRTQGSYEQYF,NA,TRBV6-1
CASSHGTSANEQFF,TRBJ2-1,TRBV7-2
CASSPNINEKLFF,TRBJ1-4,TRBV11-3
CASSLGQVLSYEQYF,TRBJ2-7,TRBV5-1
CASSPRDRAYNEQFF,TRBJ2-1,TRBV9
CASSRSQGNTEAFF,TRBJ1-1,TRBV4-3
CASSPGTSGYTDTQYF,TRBJ2-3,TRBV11-3
CASSQGLAGDSYNEQFF,TRBJ2-1,TRBV19
CASSRLAGSPYEQYF,TRBJ2-7,TRBV19
CASSSRGLAGGNEQFF,TRBJ2-1,TRBV9
CASTPTGAFYEQYF,TRBJ2-7,TRBV6-5
CASSGPGRGEAFF,TRBJ1-1,TRBV6-1
CASSIDFSSYNEQFF,TRBJ2-1,TRBV5-4